The following is a T cell receptor beta chain sequence with its context. Its antigen is unidentified. The entry originates in a study of T-cell memory formation after mild COVID-19. About the research overall: TCR clusters largely stayed donor specific.

Whole-study results and caveats: The pre-infection memory compartment contained some responding clones, suggesting cross-reactive memory joined. CD8+ contracting clones occupied EMRA, while CD4+ ones occupied mainly CM and EM. Balance between CD4 and CD8 was seen in clones contracting day 15 to 85, and a CD4+ lean was seen in later expanders.

The germline gives CDR1 KGHSH, CDR2 LQKENI. The CDR3 is 17 amino acids. V lost 3 bases to trimming and J lost 0 bases; unmatched junction nucleotides: 6. TCRdb used MiXCR to reprocess the 5' RACE reads, holding one entry per CDR3 protein. Of approximately 340,000 distinct CDR3 sequences in the sample, 13% were seen once. The chain recombines TRBV18 with TRBJ1-2; 11 positions agree with TRBD1. This clonotype was sampled from a man aged 18 to 29 who had mild COVID-19 (a few samples of this study predate the infection). Cell type and time point are not known. What was sequenced was PBMCs or a T cell subset sorted from them (not recorded which). The CDR3 DNA sequence: TGTGCCAGCTCACCGAGGGACAGGGGGGAAGCTAACTATGGCTACACCTTC. Translation: CASSPRDRGEANYGYTF.